This entry features one T cell receptor beta chain sequence. Its specificity is unknown. After constant-region reverse-primer amplification, full-length variable regions underwent semi-nested PCR with Nested Universal Primer A. TCRdb independently ran MiXCR on the 5' RACE reads; one entry per CDR3 protein. The sample consists of 50,000 to 60,000 distinct CDR3 sequences, less than 25% of them appearing once. Germline V gene data show CDR1 as DFQATT and CDR2 as SNEGSKA (reference sequence). Trimming removed 7 bases at V and 4 bases at J, with 9 bases between. The CDR3 consists of 11 residues. Study outcomes and limitations: Larger-cohort validation covered only one TCR beta V-J rearrangement. The TCR gene usage of tumor memory CD4+ T cells clustered together with blood and lymph node memory CD4+ cells and with lymph node naive CD4+ cells. Tumor-infiltrating Treg TCR alpha and beta sequences overlapped most with tumor naive CD4+ T cells, then blood naive.

Treg sorting used a CD4+CD25+CD127-/low gate. The V call is TRBV20-1, the J call TRBJ2-3; possibly TRBD1 for D (5 bases). The clonotype comes from a female donor with breast cancer. The sequencing sample was made of tumor-infiltrating Tregs sorted from the breast tumor. The DNA for the CDR3 is TGCAGTGAAAGGGGTCCAGATACGCAGTATTTT. Translating gives CSERGPDTQYF.